This T cell receptor beta chain was identified in a study of regulatory T cells in long-lasting Graves disease. On the study more broadly: With positive TSH receptor antibodies and over 5 years of antithyroid drugs, Graves' disease was considered persistent. Study-level findings and limits: Sample size was small, which may have lowered accuracy.

CDR3-region Arm-PCR and iRepertoire HTBI primers produced the TCR beta libraries. TCRdb reprocessed the multiplex PCR reads with MiXCR, giving one entry per CDR3 protein. The data show approximately 400,000 distinct CDR3 sequences, roughly 24% seen once. Documented time point: persistent/refractory GD, antithyroid drugs over 5 years with positive TRAb. Researchers made the TCR library from RNA that was extracted from PBMCs. Graves' disease diagnoses used American Thyroid Association guidelines. The patient group derived from an endocrinology department in Xi'an, China. This CDR3 comprises 16 residues. Trimming left V 1 base short and J 0 bases short, with 10 bases between. Germline loops: CDR1 SGHAT, CDR2 FQNNGV. Details on this clonotype: The antigen remains unidentified.

This TCR was recovered from a woman in her thirties or forties with Graves disease. The rearrangement uses TRBV11-2 and TRBJ2-1; D not resolved. The sequencing used peripheral blood mononuclear cells (PBMCs), collected when the disease was refractory, from a patient treated with antithyroid drugs. The CDR3 DNA reads TGTGCCAGCAGCTTAGGGCAGTCATTCTCCTACAATGAGCAGTTCTTC. This encodes CASSLGQSFSYNEQFF.